This T cell receptor beta chain was identified during a study of response to subunit inactivated influenza vaccine. Findings of the study overall: The study's authors posited that every seasonal influenza vaccination enlists few new T cells.

TCRdb reprocessed the RT-PCR reads via MiXCR and lists one record per CDR3 protein. This table holds around 490,000 distinct CDR3 sequences, 7.5% to 8.5% found once. This clonotype was counted between two and nine times. The antigen remains undetermined. V lost 2 bases to trimming and J lost 0 bases, with 6 bases between them. The CDR3 runs 14 residues. Germline CDR1 SGHDT, CDR2 YYEEEE. The material sequenced was PBMCs from blood, taken approximately 25 months after vaccination. The V call is TRBV5-6, the J call TRBJ2-4; TRBD1 might be the D (5 bases). The TCR comes from a man between 45 and 75 years old who received an inactivated influenza vaccine. This CDR3 is CASSFQGAKNIQYF. The CDR3 DNA sequence: TGTGCCAGCAGCTTCCAGGGAGCCAAAAACATTCAGTACTTC.